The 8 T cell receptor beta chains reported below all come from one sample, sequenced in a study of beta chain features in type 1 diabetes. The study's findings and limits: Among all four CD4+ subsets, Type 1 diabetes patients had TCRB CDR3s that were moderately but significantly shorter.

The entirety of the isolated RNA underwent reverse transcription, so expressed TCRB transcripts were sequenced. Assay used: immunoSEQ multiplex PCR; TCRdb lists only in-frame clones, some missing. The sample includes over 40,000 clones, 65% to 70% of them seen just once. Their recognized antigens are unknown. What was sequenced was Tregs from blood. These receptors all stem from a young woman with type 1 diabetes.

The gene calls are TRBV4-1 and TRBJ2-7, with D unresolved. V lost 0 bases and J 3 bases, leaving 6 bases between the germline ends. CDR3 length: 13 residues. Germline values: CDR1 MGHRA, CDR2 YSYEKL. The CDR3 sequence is CASSQEVDYEQYF. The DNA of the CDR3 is TGCGCCAGCAGCCAAGAAGTAGACTACGAGCAGTACTTC.

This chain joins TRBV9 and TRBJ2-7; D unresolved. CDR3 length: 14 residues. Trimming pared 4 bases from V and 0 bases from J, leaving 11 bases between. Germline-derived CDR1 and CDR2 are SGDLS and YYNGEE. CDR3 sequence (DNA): TGTGCCAGCAGCCCCAGGATCTTCTCCTACGAGCAGTACTTC. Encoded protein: CASSPRIFSYEQYF.

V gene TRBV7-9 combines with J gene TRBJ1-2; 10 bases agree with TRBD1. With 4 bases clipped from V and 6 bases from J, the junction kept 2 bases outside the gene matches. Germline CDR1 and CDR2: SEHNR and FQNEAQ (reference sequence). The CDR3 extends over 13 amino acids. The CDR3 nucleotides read TGTGCCAGCAGCTGGGACAGGGGTCATGGCTACACCTTC. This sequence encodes CASSWDRGHGYTF.

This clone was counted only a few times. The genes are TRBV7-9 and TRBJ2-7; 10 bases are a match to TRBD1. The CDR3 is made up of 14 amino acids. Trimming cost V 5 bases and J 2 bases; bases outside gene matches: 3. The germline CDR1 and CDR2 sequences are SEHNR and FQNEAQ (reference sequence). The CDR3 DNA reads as TGTGCCAGCAGCCGGGACAGGGGCACCTACGAGCAGTACTTC. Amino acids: CASSRDRGTYEQYF.

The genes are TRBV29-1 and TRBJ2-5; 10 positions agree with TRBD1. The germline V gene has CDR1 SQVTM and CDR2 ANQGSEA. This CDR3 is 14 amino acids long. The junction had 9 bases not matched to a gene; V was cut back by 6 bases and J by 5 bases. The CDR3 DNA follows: TGCAGCGTCTTAGGACAGGGGGTCACGGAGACCCAGTACTTC. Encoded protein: CSVLGQGVTETQYF.

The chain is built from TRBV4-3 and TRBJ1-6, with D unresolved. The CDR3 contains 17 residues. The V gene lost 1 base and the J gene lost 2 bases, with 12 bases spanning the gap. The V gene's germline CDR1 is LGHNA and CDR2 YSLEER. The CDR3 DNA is TGCGCCAGCAGCCAAGGGGGAGGGAGCGCCTATAATTCACCCCTCCACTTT. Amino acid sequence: CASSQGGGSAYNSPLHF.

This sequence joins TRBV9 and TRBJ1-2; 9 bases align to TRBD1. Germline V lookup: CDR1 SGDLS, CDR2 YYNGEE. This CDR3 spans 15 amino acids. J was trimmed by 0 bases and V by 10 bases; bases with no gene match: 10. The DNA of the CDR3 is TGTGCCGGTCCGGGACAGGGCGTTCCTAACTATGGCTACACCTTC. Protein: CAGPGQGVPNYGYTF. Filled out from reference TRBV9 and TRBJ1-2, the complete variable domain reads DSGVTQTPKHLITATGQRVTLRCSPRSGDLSVYWYQQSLDQGLQFLIQYYNGEERAKGNILERFSAQQFPDLHSELNLSSLELGDSALYFCAGPGQGVPNYGYTFGSGTRLTVV.

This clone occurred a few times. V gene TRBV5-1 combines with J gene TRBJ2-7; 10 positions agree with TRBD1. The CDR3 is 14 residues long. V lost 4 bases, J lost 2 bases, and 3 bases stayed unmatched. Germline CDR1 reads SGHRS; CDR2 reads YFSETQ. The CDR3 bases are TGCGCCAGCAGCCCTGGGACAGGGGCCTACGAGCAGTACTTC. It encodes CASSPGTGAYEQYF.